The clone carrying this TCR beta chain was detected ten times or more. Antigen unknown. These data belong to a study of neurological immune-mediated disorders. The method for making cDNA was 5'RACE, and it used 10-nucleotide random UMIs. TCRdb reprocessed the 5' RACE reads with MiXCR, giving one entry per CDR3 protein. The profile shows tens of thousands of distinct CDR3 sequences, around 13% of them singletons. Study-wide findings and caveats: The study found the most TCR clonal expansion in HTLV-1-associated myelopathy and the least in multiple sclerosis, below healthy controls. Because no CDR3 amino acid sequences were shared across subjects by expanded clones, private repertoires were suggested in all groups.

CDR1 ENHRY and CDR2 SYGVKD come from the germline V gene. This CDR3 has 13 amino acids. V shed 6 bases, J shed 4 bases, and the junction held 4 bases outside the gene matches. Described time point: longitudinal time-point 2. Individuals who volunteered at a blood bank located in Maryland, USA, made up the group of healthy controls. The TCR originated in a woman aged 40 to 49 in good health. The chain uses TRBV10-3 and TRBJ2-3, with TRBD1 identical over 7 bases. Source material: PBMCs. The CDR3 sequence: CAISDRVADTQYF. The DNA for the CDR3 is TGTGCCATCAGCGACAGGGTGGCAGATACGCAGTATTTT.